The clone carrying this TCR beta chain was found many times. This specimen belongs to a study of spatial heterogeneity in lung cancer. On the study more broadly: Combinations of a unique TCR and a UMI were tallied in raw reads, and on average each appeared more than ten times.

CDR3 length equals 13 residues. Trimming removed 2 bases at V and 4 bases at J, with 8 bases between. In germline, CDR1 is SGHTA, CDR2 FQGNSA. Individual TCR cDNA molecules each bore their own unique molecular identifier. One entry per CDR3 protein, called by TCRdb with MiXCR from the 5' RACE reads. The data hold some 38,000 distinct CDR3 sequences, with roughly 3% observed a single time. The time point here: sample taken at primary tumor resection. The donors, 70 to 80 patients with untreated early-stage non-small cell lung cancer, provided the samples. Tumor, nontumor lung or frozen PBMC supplied whole RNA that was sequenced unsorted.

The gene calls are TRBV7-2 and TRBJ1-2, with D unclear. The sequencing here drew on normal lung tissue next to the tumor, taken at surgery. The source is a male donor with early-stage non-small cell lung cancer. CDR3 loop: CASSLNWGYGYTF. CDR3 coding DNA: TGTGCCAGCAGCTTAAATTGGGGCTATGGCTACACCTTC.